Following are 16 T cell receptor beta chains from one sample sequenced in a study of blood T cells in healthy people across ages. A second PCR of 7 to 11 cycles used a sample-barcoded 5' primer and a J-beta primer mix. TCRdb recomputed calls from the 5' RACE reads with MiXCR, one row per CDR3 protein. Of about 670,000 distinct CDR3 sequences in the sample, around two fifths were seen once. Sequencing was performed on blood. The receptor set was obtained from an elderly man in good health.

The chain couples TRBV6-5 to TRBJ2-3; 12 positions agree with TRBD2. There are 15 residues in the CDR3. Trimming at V came to 4 bases and at J to 5 bases, leaving 4 bases not matched to a gene. Germline values: CDR1 MNHEY, CDR2 SVGAGI. Here the CDR3 reads CASSSSGRGGDTQYF. In DNA form, the CDR3 reads TGTGCCAGCAGTTCTAGCGGGAGGGGAGGAGATACGCAGTATTTT.

The chain uses TRBV20-1 and TRBJ2-5; D is perhaps TRBD1 (5 bases). Germline V gene lookup returns CDR1 DFQATT and CDR2 SNEGSKA (reference sequence). This CDR3 contains 16 residues. V was clipped by 8 bases and J by 2 bases, with 24 bases between them. CDR3 coding DNA: TGCAGTACTCCTCAAGGGGTTGGTTCCAGACAAGAGACCCAGTACTTC. It codes for CSTPQGVGSRQETQYF.

V is TRBV20-1 and J is TRBJ2-6, with D possibly called TRBD1 or TRBD2 (5 bases each). In germline, CDR1 is DFQATT, CDR2 SNEGSKA (reference sequence). CDR3 length: 15 amino acids. CDR3 in amino acids: CGGVVNPSGANVLTF. In DNA, the CDR3 is TGCGGGGGAGTTGTAAACCCCTCTGGGGCCAACGTCCTGACTTTC.

V usage is TRBV7-2 and J usage is TRBJ2-3, with no clear D. V was shortened by 5 bases and J by 3 bases, with 6 bases between the two germline ends. The CDR3 runs to 12 residues. Germline V lookup: CDR1 SGHTA, CDR2 FQGNSA. The CDR3 loop is CASSKQTDTQYF. CDR3 in DNA: TGTGCCAGCAGCAAACAAACAGATACGCAGTATTTT.

About this clonotype: The junction differs from germline at one of its ends, possibly a read error. The chain has TRBV30 and TRBJ1-2, with TRBD1 as a possible D gene (6 bases). Germline values: CDR1 GTSNPN, CDR2 SVGIG (reference sequence). The CDR3 length is 13 residues. The CDR3 DNA reads as TGTACCTGGAGTGTACCCAGGGGCGGTGGCTACACCTTC. Its protein is CTWSVPRGGGYTF. Full variable domain (remainder filled in from reference TRBV30 and TRBJ1-2): SQTIHQWPATLVQPVGSPLSLECTVEGTSNPNLYWYRQAAGRGLQLLFYSVGIGQISSEVPQNLSASRPQDRQFILSSKKLLLSDSGFYLCTWSVPRGGGYTFGSGTRLTVV.

This clonotype came up many times. The V and J genes are TRBV2 and TRBJ1-6; 10 nucleotides align to TRBD1. The CDR3 consists of 16 residues. Germline assignment: CDR1 SNHLY and CDR2 FYNNEI. V gave up 6 bases and J gave up 6 bases; unmatched junction bases: 8. For the CDR3, the DNA is TGTGCCAGCAGGGGAGGACAGGGGGTTTCTAATTCACCCCTCCACTTT. It encodes CASRGGQGVSNSPLHF.

The chain is built from TRBV11-2 and TRBJ2-1, with a possible D match to TRBD2 (6 bases). Germline CDR1 SGHAT, CDR2 FQNNGV. Trimming took 4 bases from V and 4 from J, leaving 26 bases between them. The CDR3 consists of 19 residues. CDR3 nucleotide sequence: TGTGCCAGCAGCTCGCTACCCCTGTCTAGCGAAGGGGTTTACAATGAGCAGTTCTTC. Translating it yields CASSSLPLSSEGVYNEQFF.

This clonotype was seen only a few times. The chain carries TRBV6-5 and TRBJ2-3; 7 bases match TRBD2. Germline V lookup: CDR1 MNHEY, CDR2 SVGAGI. With 4 bases clipped from V and 5 bases from J, the junction kept 12 bases outside the gene matches. This CDR3 has 16 residues. The CDR3 loop reads CASSWQFGRAGDTQYF. CDR3 nucleotide sequence: TGTGCCAGCAGTTGGCAGTTTGGGAGGGCGGGAGATACGCAGTATTTT.

This chain uses TRBV7-9 with TRBJ2-5; D is uncertain. CDR3 length: 11 amino acids. Trimming left V 7 bases short and J 0 bases short, with 3 bases between. Germline lookup yields CDR1 SEHNR and CDR2 FQNEAQ (reference sequence). The CDR3 coding sequence is TGTGCCAGCACGTACCAAGAGACCCAGTACTTC. Amino acids: CASTYQETQYF.

J is TRBJ2-3 and V is TRBV7-2; either TRBD1 or TRBD2 may fit D (6 bases each). The CDR3 runs 14 residues. Germline V gives CDR1 SGHTA, CDR2 FQGNSA. V shed 1 base and J shed 8 bases, with 13 bases lying between them. Written as DNA, the CDR3 is TGTGCCAGCAGCTTAGACGGCAGGGGAGGTACGCAGTATTTT. Amino acid sequence: CASSLDGRGGTQYF.

The chain uses TRBV9 and TRBJ1-2; no definite D call. Germline V gives CDR1 SGDLS, CDR2 YYNGEE. The CDR3 has 13 residues. V shed 3 bases and J shed 4 bases, with 10 bases lying between them. CDR3 nucleotides: TGTGCCAGCAGCGCGGGTGACGGCTATGGCTACACCTTC. Residues: CASSAGDGYGYTF.

This clonotype was counted only a few times. The chain joins TRBV4-3 to TRBJ1-2; 7 bases agree with TRBD1. The CDR3 is 17 residues long. CDR1 and CDR2 from the germline V gene are LGHNA and YSLEER. The V and J ends lost 0 bases and 4 bases, in that order; junction bases with no gene match: 11. CDR3 amino acids: CASSQDPGVGGGYGYTF. The CDR3 coding sequence is TGCGCCAGCAGCCAAGATCCCGGGGTAGGGGGCGGCTATGGCTACACCTTC.

This clonotype was counted only a few times. The rearrangement links TRBV7-9 to TRBJ1-5, with a weak D call TRBD1 (6 bases). The CDR3 has 15 amino acids. CDR1 is SEHNR, CDR2 FQNEAQ, per germline (reference sequence). Trimming left V 1 base short and J 12 bases short, with 19 bases between. CDR3 sequence: CASSLGGTSTPIQHF. The DNA of the CDR3 is TGTGCCAGCAGCTTAGGCGGGACAAGTACTCCTATCCAGCATTTT.

Turning to this clonotype: A read error may account for a junction end that differs from germline. The rearrangement links TRBV20-1 to TRBJ1-2; a possible D gene is TRBD1 (5 bases). The length of the CDR3 is 15 residues. Germline V gene sequence: CDR1 DFQATT, CDR2 SNEGSKA (reference sequence). CDR3 in DNA: TGCAGTTCTAGCGAAATCCCGGGGCTGGTCTATGGCTACACCTTC. Its translation: CSSSEIPGLVYGYTF.

The chain links TRBV29-1 to TRBJ2-4, with no clear D. The tail of the sequence fits TRBJ2-7 better, so the J call may be wrong. Germline V CDR1 and CDR2: SQVTM, ANQGSEA. This CDR3 is 13 amino acids long. CDR3 amino acids: CSVSDWVVGEQYF. The CDR3 DNA is TGCAGCGTCTCCGACTGGGTAGTAGGCGAGCAGTACTTC.

The sample holds many counts of this clonotype. The chain carries TRBV27 and TRBJ1-4; D gene ambiguous. CDR3 length equals 14 residues. Trimming pared 5 bases from V and 3 bases from J, leaving 10 bases between. The germline gives CDR1 MNHEY, CDR2 SMNVEV (reference sequence). CDR3 sequence reads: CASSHYGANEKLFF. The CDR3 DNA reads TGTGCCAGCAGTCACTACGGAGCTAATGAAAAACTGTTTTTT.